One and the same sample provided the 32 T cell receptor beta chains below, sequenced in a study of beta chain features in type 1 diabetes. Overall study results and limits: Type 1 diabetes patients had moderately but significantly shorter TCRB CDR3s in all four CD4+ subsets.

Expressed TCRB transcripts were sequenced because the isolated RNA had all been reverse transcribed beforehand. Clones were read by immunoSEQ multiplex PCR, and TCRdb kept only the in-frame ones, dropping some. The profile shows 200,000 to 300,000 clones, roughly a tenth of them singletons. Their antigens are not known. Sequenced sample: naive CD4+ T cells from blood. Receptors were obtained from a man younger than 40 with type 1 diabetes.

This chain uses TRBV11-2 with TRBJ2-7, with a possible D match to TRBD1 (6 bases). This CDR3 is built from 15 residues. The germline V gene encodes CDR1 SGHAT and CDR2 FQNNGV. The V gene lost 1 base and the J gene lost 5 bases, with 15 bases spanning the gap. The CDR3 region has the DNA TGTGCCAGCAGCTTAGTCTACCCAGGGGTCCACGAGCAGTACTTC. Protein: CASSLVYPGVHEQYF.

This clone has more than one count but fewer than ten. The junction and the germline gene differ at one end; a read error may be behind it. V is TRBV7-9 and J is TRBJ2-7; TRBD1 matches at 7 bases. Germline values: CDR1 SEHNR, CDR2 FQNEAQ (reference sequence). The CDR3 totals 13 residues. Here the CDR3 reads CASSLDRAYEQYF. The CDR3 DNA follows: TGTGCCAGCAGTTTAGACAGGGCGTACGAGCAGTACTTC.

The gene calls are TRBV19 and TRBJ2-7; weak D call: TRBD1 (6 bases). Looked up from germline, CDR1 is LNHDA and CDR2 is SQIVND (reference sequence). V was trimmed by 6 bases and J by 0 bases, leaving 9 bases between them. CDR3 size: 13 residues. DNA for the CDR3: TGTGCCAGTAGCGGACAGAGCTCCTACGAGCAGTACTTC. Residues: CASSGQSSYEQYF.

This clone was counted between two and nine times. The J gene is TRBJ1-5, the V gene TRBV15; D is perhaps TRBD1 (6 bases). CDR1 and CDR2 (germline): LNHNV, YYDKDF (reference sequence). Deletions cut 3 bases from V and 4 bases from J, with 13 bases between. The CDR3 has 15 amino acids. The CDR3 DNA reads as TGTGCCACCAGCAGCCCGGGGGGCGGAAATCAGCCCCAGCATTTT. It yields the protein CATSSPGGGNQPQHF.

The V gene is TRBV9, the J gene TRBJ1-5, with TRBD1 matching over 7 bases. The CDR3 sequence is 16 residues long. CDR1 SGDLS and CDR2 YYNGEE come from the germline V gene. The trim removed 4 bases at V and 4 bases at J, leaving 11 bases unmatched. The CDR3 DNA is TGTGCCAGCAGCCCAGGGTCAGGGGGGATGAATCAGCCCCAGCATTTT. Its translation: CASSPGSGGMNQPQHF.

There are a few counts of this clone. The chain couples TRBV29-1 to TRBJ2-5; 9 positions match TRBD1. Germline V gene data show CDR1 as SQVTM and CDR2 as ANQGSEA. Germline trimming cut 2 bases from V and 5 bases from J; bases unmatched to any gene: 3. The CDR3 runs to 13 residues. CDR3 sequence: CSVERQGGETQYF. CDR3 DNA: TGCAGCGTTGAACGACAGGGGGGGGAGACCCAGTACTTC.

This clone was seen a few times. The rearrangement joins TRBV5-1 to TRBJ2-4; 8 bases align to TRBD1. V gave up 2 bases and J gave up 0 bases; unmatched junction bases: 4. Germline V gives CDR1 SGHRS, CDR2 YFSETQ. CDR3 length: 16 residues. Written as DNA, the CDR3 is TGCGCCAGCAGCTTTCCGGGGACAGGAGCCAAAAACATTCAGTACTTC. Translation gives CASSFPGTGAKNIQYF. Supplemented by reference TRBV5-1 and TRBJ2-4, the full variable domain reads KAGVTQTPRYLIKTRGQQVTLSCSPISGHRSVSWYQQTPGQGLQFLFEYFSETQRNKGNFPGRFSGRQFSNSRSEMNVSTLELGDSALYLCASSFPGTGAKNIQYFGAGTRLSVL.

This clone occurred a few times. The gene calls are TRBV6-1 and TRBJ2-1; D is perhaps TRBD2 (7 bases). The CDR3 runs to 15 residues. Trimming took off 6 bases at V and 4 bases at J, with 16 bases between the two ends. Germline assignment: CDR1 MNHNS and CDR2 SASEGT. The CDR3 loop reads CASRRGSGVYNEQFF. CDR3 sequence (DNA): TGTGCCAGCAGGAGGGGGAGCGGGGTATACAATGAGCAGTTCTTC.

J is TRBJ1-5 and V is TRBV19; D is perhaps TRBD1 (5 bases). The V end lost 3 bases, the J end lost 6 bases, and 12 bases lay between the germline ends. The CDR3 contains 14 residues. Germline V lookup: CDR1 LNHDA, CDR2 SQIVND (reference sequence). The CDR3 is CASSILGRGQPQHF. CDR3 DNA: TGTGCCAGTAGTATCCTCGGGAGGGGTCAGCCCCAGCATTTT.

This clone was found a few times. The V and J genes are TRBV6-6 and TRBJ2-1; 7 positions agree with TRBD2. V was clipped by 4 bases and J by 8 bases; unmatched bases: 14. The CDR3 is 16 residues long. Germline V gene lookup returns CDR1 MNHNY and CDR2 SVGAGI (reference sequence). The CDR3 is CASSSHQLTAGDEQFF. CDR3 sequence (DNA): TGTGCCAGCAGTTCCCACCAACTAACCGCGGGGGATGAGCAGTTCTTC.

CDR3 bases: TGTGCCAGCAGCGGAGTGACTGAAGCTTTCTTT. Translation gives CASSGVTEAFF. The chain has TRBV5-5 and TRBJ1-1; D is unclear. Per the germline V gene, CDR1 is SGHKS and CDR2 is YYEKEE (reference sequence). The V end was cut by 4 bases, the J end by 5 bases, with 6 bases between. The CDR3 has 11 amino acids. The full variable domain, with the rest looked up from reference TRBV5-5 and TRBJ1-1, is DAGVTQSPTHLIKTRGQQVTLRCSPISGHKSVSWYQQVLGQGPQFIFQYYEKEERGRGNFPDRFSARQFPNYSSELNVNALLLGDSALYLCASSGVTEAFFGQGTRLTVV.

The genes are TRBV6-5 and TRBJ2-7; TRBD1 matches at 8 bases. The CDR3 contains 16 residues. Trimming at V came to 0 bases and at J to 7 bases, leaving 11 bases not matched to a gene. The V gene's germline CDR1 is MNHEY and CDR2 SVGAGI. CDR3 protein: CASSYSEGQALMEQYF. The DNA for the CDR3 is TGTGCCAGCAGTTACTCGGAGGGACAGGCCCTTATGGAGCAGTACTTC.

The chain links TRBV7-2 to TRBJ2-7, with a weak D call TRBD2 (6 bases). Trimming shortened V by 5 bases and J by 2 bases, and 16 bases separated the two germline ends. In germline, CDR1 is SGHTA, CDR2 FQGNSA. CDR3 size: 15 residues. The CDR3 region has the DNA TGTGCCAGCAGCGTCCAGGCGGCGGGGACCTACGAGCAGTACTTC. It translates to CASSVQAAGTYEQYF.

The gene calls are TRBV11-2 and TRBJ2-7; 9 bases map to TRBD1. Germline loops: CDR1 SGHAT, CDR2 FQNNGV. V lost 1 base to trimming and J lost 4 bases; unmatched junction nucleotides: 8. This CDR3 has 16 amino acids. The CDR3 region has the DNA TGTGCCAGCAGCTTAGTCCTGAGGACAGGGGAGTACGAGCAGTACTTC. Its translation: CASSLVLRTGEYEQYF.

This sequence joins TRBV5-1 and TRBJ2-5; no definite D call. Between the trimmed V and J ends, which lost 1 base and 1 base, there was a span of 5 bases. Germline loops: CDR1 SGHRS, CDR2 YFSETQ. This CDR3 has 13 residues. The CDR3, as DNA: TGCGCCAGCAGCTTGTCAGGCCAAGAGACCCAGTACTTC. This sequence encodes CASSLSGQETQYF.

This clone was seen a few times. V usage is TRBV9 and J usage is TRBJ2-2; the D gene is possibly TRBD1 (6 bases). The CDR3 loop spans 13 amino acids. Germline values: CDR1 SGDLS, CDR2 YYNGEE. V was shortened by 3 bases and J by 7 bases, with 10 bases between the two germline ends. Here the CDR3 reads CASSEQGIGELFF. The CDR3 DNA follows: TGTGCCAGCAGCGAACAGGGCATCGGGGAGCTGTTTTTT. Based on the CDR3 plus reference TRBV9 and TRBJ2-2, the full variable domain is DSGVTQTPKHLITATGQRVTLRCSPRSGDLSVYWYQQSLDQGLQFLIQYYNGEERAKGNILERFSAQQFPDLHSELNLSSLELGDSALYFCASSEQGIGELFFGEGSRLTVL.

This clone was seen more than once but under ten times. The V call is TRBV4-1, the J call TRBJ2-7; 7 nucleotides line up with TRBD1. V lost 5 bases to trimming and J lost 3 bases; unmatched junction nucleotides: 10. CDR3 size: 15 residues. CDR1 is MGHRA and CDR2 is YSYEKL in the germline V gene. The CDR3 DNA reads TGCGCCAGCAGCACAAGACAGGGCAAGGGCTACGAGCAGTACTTC. Amino acids: CASSTRQGKGYEQYF.

The gene calls are TRBV6-1 and TRBJ2-7; 8 bases line up with TRBD1. The CDR3 runs 14 residues. V was pared by 7 bases and J by 5 bases, with 10 bases of the junction left unmatched. Looked up from germline, CDR1 is MNHNS and CDR2 is SASEGT. The chain's CDR3 is CASTTGQGWHEQYF. CDR3 in DNA: TGTGCCAGCACTACTGGACAGGGCTGGCACGAGCAGTACTTC.

This chain joins TRBV7-9 and TRBJ2-4; no definite D call. V was trimmed by 5 bases and J by 0 bases, leaving 8 bases between them. Germline V gene data show CDR1 as SEHNR and CDR2 as FQNEAQ (reference sequence). The CDR3 is made up of 14 amino acids. This chain's CDR3 is CASSQSVAKNIQYF. Here the CDR3 DNA reads TGTGCCAGCAGCCAGTCAGTAGCCAAAAACATTCAGTACTTC.

This clone was counted only a few times. The chain uses TRBV29-1 and TRBJ1-3; a possible D gene is TRBD1 (6 bases). CDR1 is SQVTM, CDR2 ANQGSEA, per germline. V shed 6 bases and J shed 1 base, with 16 bases lying between them. CDR3 length: 15 residues. The CDR3 protein is CSVGAAGSSGNTIYF. CDR3 DNA: TGCAGCGTGGGGGCCGCAGGGAGTTCTGGAAACACCATATATTTT.

This clone was found a few times. The CDR3 is CASSQHGQGSYTF. In DNA, the CDR3 is TGCGCCAGCAGCCAGCATGGACAGGGGAGCTACACCTTC. This chain joins TRBV4-3 and TRBJ1-2; 9 nucleotides line up with TRBD1. This CDR3 contains 13 residues. In germline, CDR1 is LGHNA, CDR2 YSLEER. V lost 3 bases and J lost 9; bases outside the gene matches: 5.

This clone was counted only a few times. This rearrangement joins TRBV5-4 to TRBJ1-6, with 9 bases that match TRBD1. Germline CDR1 and CDR2: SGHNT and YYREEE (reference sequence). V was clipped by 2 bases and J by 9 bases; unmatched bases: 6. This CDR3 comprises 15 residues. The CDR3: CASSFWDREGSPLHF. CDR3 coding DNA: TGTGCCAGCAGCTTTTGGGACAGGGAGGGTTCACCCCTCCACTTT. Supplemented by reference TRBV5-4 and TRBJ1-6, the full variable domain reads ETGVTQSPTHLIKTRGQQVTLRCSSQSGHNTVSWYQQALGQGPQFIFQYYREEENGRGNFPPRFSGLQFPNYSSELNVNALELDDSALYLCASSFWDREGSPLHFGNGTRLTVT.

The chain uses TRBV5-6 and TRBJ2-3; no definite D call. The V end was cut by 4 bases, the J end by 0 bases, with 12 bases between. Germline V gene data show CDR1 as SGHDT and CDR2 as YYEEEE. This CDR3 is built from 15 residues. The CDR3 protein is CASSPLGRSTDTQYF. As DNA, the CDR3 is TGTGCCAGCAGCCCCCTGGGCAGGAGCACAGATACGCAGTATTTT.

CDR3 DNA: TGCGCCAGCAGCTTGGCAGGGGGCAGGGAGCAGTTCTTC. It specifies CASSLAGGREQFF. The chain uses TRBV5-1 and TRBJ2-1; 8 bases line up with TRBD1. This CDR3 is built from 13 residues. In germline, CDR1 is SGHRS, CDR2 YFSETQ. V lost 0 bases and J lost 10; bases outside the gene matches: 3.

Here the CDR3 reads CASRRTYNEQFF. As DNA, the CDR3 is TGTGCCAGCAGAAGGACTTACAATGAGCAGTTCTTC. V gene TRBV28 combines with J gene TRBJ2-1, with a weak D call TRBD2 (5 bases). The CDR3 is 12 amino acids. V was clipped by 6 bases and J by 4 bases, with 7 bases between them. Looked up from germline, CDR1 is MDHEN and CDR2 is SYDVKM.

This clone was observed a few times. V is TRBV6-4 and J is TRBJ1-6; weak D call: TRBD1 (6 bases). Trimming took 8 bases from V and 7 from J, leaving 12 bases between them. Germline-derived CDR1 and CDR2 are MRHNA and SNTAGT. There are 13 residues in the CDR3. CDR3 coding DNA: TGTGCCAGCGGAGAGCAGGGGAATTCACCCCTCCACTTT. Translation: CASGEQGNSPLHF.

The table lists this clone with a few counts. The CDR3 DNA reads TGTGCCTGGAGTGTACGACAGTTCCTCCACTTT. This codes for CAWSVRQFLHF. V and J are TRBV30 and TRBJ1-6; tentatively, D is TRBD1 (5 bases). The germline V gene has CDR1 GTSNPN and CDR2 SVGIG (reference sequence). The germline V and J ends were trimmed by 0 bases and 15 bases, with 9 bases remaining between them. The CDR3 has 11 amino acids.

This clone was seen a few times. The chain carries TRBV7-2 and TRBJ2-3; perhaps TRBD2 as D (5 bases). In germline, CDR1 is SGHTA, CDR2 FQGNSA. Trimming took 6 bases from V and 4 from J, leaving 8 bases between them. The CDR3 length is 12 residues. The CDR3 loop reads CASSRGADTQYF. DNA for the CDR3: TGTGCCAGCAGTCGGGGAGCAGATACGCAGTATTTT. Filled out from reference TRBV7-2 and TRBJ2-3, the complete variable domain reads GAGVSQSPSNKVTEKGKDVELRCDPISGHTALYWYRQSLGQGLEFLIYFQGNSAPDKSGLPSDRFSAERTGGSVSTLTIQRTQQEDSAVYLCASSRGADTQYFGPGTRLTVL.

This clone has a handful of counts. The chain employs TRBV7-6 and TRBJ1-6; TRBD1 matches at 7 bases. The CDR3 extends over 15 amino acids. The germline V gene encodes CDR1 SGHVS and CDR2 FNYEAQ. The ends lost 5 bases at V and 7 bases at J; junction bases unmatched: 8. In DNA, the CDR3 is TGTGCCAGCAGCAAAGGGACAGCCAAGAATTCACCCCTCCACTTT. This translates into CASSKGTAKNSPLHF.

The J gene is TRBJ2-7, the V gene TRBV29-1; 9 positions match TRBD1. The CDR3 is made up of 14 amino acids. Trimming cost V 6 bases and J 1 base; bases outside gene matches: 7. Per the germline V gene, CDR1 is SQVTM and CDR2 is ANQGSEA. Here the CDR3 DNA reads TGCAGCGTCGGGGACAGGGTCCCTTCCTACGAGCAGTACTTC. Its translation: CSVGDRVPSYEQYF.

This chain connects TRBV14 to TRBJ2-6; D unresolved. The CDR3 runs to 14 residues. V shed 4 bases and J shed 4 bases, with 8 bases lying between them. Germline CDR1 and CDR2: SGHDN and FVKESK. The CDR3 loop is CASSRGPGANVLTF. For the CDR3, the DNA is TGTGCCAGCAGCCGAGGTCCCGGGGCCAACGTCCTGACTTTC.

This clone appeared a few times. V gene TRBV4-2 combines with J gene TRBJ1-2; D might be TRBD1 (6 bases). CDR3 size: 16 residues. V was cut by 3 bases and J by 6 bases, with 20 bases left in between. The V gene's germline CDR1 is LGHNA and CDR2 YNFKEQ. CDR3 sequence: CASSQAPHRETHGYTF. CDR3 nucleotides: TGTGCCAGCAGCCAGGCCCCACACAGGGAAACCCATGGCTACACCTTC.